This T cell receptor beta chain was retrieved from a study of cytomegalovirus exposure and HLA in healthy donors (dated by TCRdb to 2017 to 2019). Study-level background: A later analysis indicated that the roughly 120 validation repertoires were generated on the platform also employed for the 700 or so repertoires of the first cohort. The study aimed to test whether signatures of past pathogen exposure could be identified by cataloging public T cell receptors. To predict cytomegalovirus infection status, the study combined high-throughput TCR immunosequencing, statistical association of individual TCRs with disease status, and machine learning. A separate validation cohort of over 95 different subjects was used in addition to the roughly 620-subject first cohort.

The library was obtained by the immunoSEQ multiplex PCR assay. The authors' analysis ran thus. A statistical classification framework was developed to diagnose cytomegalovirus status using the catalog of TCR beta chain sequences. TCRdb stores this immuneACCESS table with in-frame sequences only. Part of the clones is absent; in the studies checked, under half of the shortfall reflects unresolved V genes, and no reason is known for the rest. V, J and clone size were drawn from that table, and D and trimming were deduced from the DNA. A total of 150,000 to 200,000 clones appear in this sample, 70% to 90% of them only once. The biggest ten clones account for under 2.5% of the sample. For this clone: Its antigen remains unidentified. Per-base quality was not reported, and no clone a single base away is much larger than it.

Measured from the cysteine to the phenylalanine, the CDR3 is 13 residues long. Just the 39-base CDR3 DNA is kept, in frame starting at base 1. V drops 4 bases and J drops 1 base, leaving 7 bases in between. In the germline V gene (reference sequence), CDR1 corresponds to MNHEY and CDR2 to SMNVEV. Results the study describes overall, beyond this receptor: All 120 or so repertoires were used to score co-occurrence in the validation cohort in a later analysis, because that analysis had no HLA typing for the cohort. The authors suggested that the approach could potentially be generalized to other disease states and immunological phenotypes. The classifier was reported to diagnose cytomegalovirus status with high specificity and sensitivity in both the original and validation cohorts. The study gave a list of 150 to 200 TCR beta chains associated with cytomegalovirus. Of the cluster scores, roughly 95% were above 0 in a later analysis, which found that TCRs clustered in the first cohort also tended to co-occur in the 120 validation repertoires. A few of the identified cytomegalovirus-associated TCR beta chains were confirmed in vitro to be specific for cytomegalovirus antigens. Across donors, most TCR sequences were observed very rarely, whereas some public TCRs were present in many individuals.

The donors were included in the validation cohort of 90 to 150 subjects, a group kept apart from the roughly 670-subject first cohort. The chain is made from TRBV27 and TRBJ1-1; TRBD1 might be the D gene, on 5 matching bases. The sequencing input was PBMCs. This TCR was sampled from a man aged 25 to 40 in good health and CMV-seropositive. DNA sequence: TGTGCCAGCAGTTGGGGGGAGAACACTGAAGCTTTCTTT. Translated, it gives CASSWGENTEAFF.